The rows below give T cell receptor beta chains drawn from one sample of a study of patients and donors after allogeneic stem cell transplantation. TCRdb used MiXCR to reprocess the RT-PCR reads, holding one entry per CDR3 protein. This sample has 900,000 to 1,000,000 distinct CDR3 sequences, with 18% found just once. Sequencing used blood, either unsorted or a sorted T cell fraction (not recorded which). The receptors stem from a human donor who was either an allogeneic HSCT recipient or a stem cell or donor lymphocyte infusion donor (not recorded which). It is not recorded whose cells these are; they may come from a transplant donor. Each CDR3 is given with its conserved first and last residue. Fields, in order: D gene, J gene, clone size, V gene, CDR3 DNA, CDR3 protein. The D gene is left open where the match is weak. Clone size appears in some rows only: once, few, many, or a class for an expanded clone.

>TRBD2|TRBJ2-1|many|TRBV10-3
TGTGCCATCAGTGGGCTCCTAGCGGGATTGGATGAGCAGTTCTTC
CAISGLLAGLDEQFF
>TRBD1|TRBJ1-2|many|TRBV12-3/TRBV12-4
TGTGCCAGCAGTTTGGGACAGGGTACTTCGGGTGGCTACACCTTC
CASSLGQGTSGGYTF
>TRBD1|TRBJ2-5|few|TRBV28
TGTGCCAGCAGTTTAAGACAGGGCGGCGTGGAGACCCAGTACTTC
CASSLRQGGVETQYF
>NA|TRBJ2-3|few|TRBV13
TGTGCCAGCAGCGCCGGGATAGTAGATACGCAGTATTTT
CASSAGIVDTQYF
>NA|TRBJ1-4|NA|TRBV6-5
TGTGCCAGCAGTTACCATACAACTAATGAAAAACTGTTTTTT
CASSYHTTNEKLFF
>TRBD1|TRBJ1-2|NA|TRBV25-1
TGTGCAAGCTCGGGACAGGGGTTTTACGGCTACACCTTC
CASSGQGFYGYTF
>TRBD1|TRBJ2-4|few|TRBV6-6
TGTGCCAGCAGTCGACAGGGTGTGAACATTCAGTACTTC
CASSRQGVNIQYF
>NA|TRBJ1-2|many|TRBV12-3/TRBV12-4
TGTGCCAGCAGATCTCACACCGCTTATGGCTACACCTTC
CASRSHTAYGYTF
>NA|TRBJ2-2|NA|TRBV20-1
TGCAGTGCTAGGTGGCGGGGATACACCGGGGAGCTGTTTTTT
CSARWRGYTGELFF
>NA|TRBJ2-7|NA|TRBV30
TGTGCCTGGAGTGCGAATGACAGGTCGAGCTCCTACGAGCAGTACTTC
CAWSANDRSSSYEQYF
>NA|TRBJ1-1|few|TRBV6-1
TGTGCCAGCAGTGACCCGGGGCAAAACACTGAAGCTTTCTTT
CASSDPGQNTEAFF
>NA|TRBJ1-3|few|TRBV27
TGTGCCAGCAGTTTAGGGGGGTTGGCTGGAAACACCATATATTTT
CASSLGGLAGNTIYF
>NA|TRBJ2-7|NA|TRBV4-2
TGTGCCAGCAGCCAAGATGCAGGGTGGTACGAGCAGTACTTC
CASSQDAGWYEQYF
>TRBD2|TRBJ2-2|NA|TRBV27
TGTGCCAGCAGCTCAGCGGGAGCAAAGTCTAGCGGGGAGCTGTTTTTT
CASSSAGAKSSGELFF
>TRBD1|TRBJ2-2|NA|TRBV5-5
TGTGCCAGCAGCTACGACAGGGTTTCCGGGGAGCTGTTTTTT
CASSYDRVSGELFF
>NA|TRBJ1-2|NA|TRBV12-5
TGTGCTAGTGGTTTTGTGGACAATGTGGACTATGGCTACACCTTC
CASGFVDNVDYGYTF
>NA|TRBJ2-1|many|TRBV5-6
TGTGCCAGCAGCTTGACACTTGCTCCATTAGGCTACAATGAGCAGTTCTTC
CASSLTLAPLGYNEQFF
>NA|TRBJ2-7|many|TRBV6-2/TRBV6-3
TGTGCCAGCAGTTACCACTACGAGCAGTACTTC
CASSYHYEQYF
>NA|TRBJ1-3|few|TRBV6-1
TGTGCCAGCAGCCGTAAAAGCTTTGGGGACACCATATATTTT
CASSRKSFGDTIYF
>TRBD2|TRBJ2-2|few|TRBV11-1
TGTGCCAGCAGTTCGGGGGTTCGGACTAGCGTGAACACCGGGGAGCTGTTTTTT
CASSSGVRTSVNTGELFF
>NA|TRBJ1-4|NA|TRBV4-2
TGTGCCAGCAGCCCGCCCTGGCAGGTTAATGAAAAACTGTTTTTT
CASSPPWQVNEKLFF
>TRBD1|TRBJ2-3|NA|TRBV5-1
TGCGCCAGCAGCCGGACAGGGTATGAAGATACGCAGTATTTT
CASSRTGYEDTQYF
>NA|TRBJ2-4|few|TRBV27
TGTGCCAGCAGTTTATCGCCAGAAGCCAAAAACATTCAGTACTTC
CASSLSPEAKNIQYF
>NA|TRBJ1-2|NA|TRBV12-3/TRBV12-4
TGTGCCAGCAGCCCAGGGAAGCTGAACTATGGCTACACCTTC
CASSPGKLNYGYTF
>NA|TRBJ2-7|NA|TRBV5-1
TGCGCCAGCAGCCCACAAGGCACCTACTACGAGCAGTACTTC
CASSPQGTYYEQYF
>NA|TRBJ2-1|few|TRBV20-1
TGCAGTGCTTGGCGGACGGTTTCCTACAATGAGCAGTTCTTC
CSAWRTVSYNEQFF
>NA|TRBJ2-1|NA|TRBV3-1
TGTGCCAGCAGCCAAGGGAAACAGGGCAATGAGCAGTTCTTC
CASSQGKQGNEQFF
>TRBD2|TRBJ2-3|NA|TRBV7-8
TGTGCCAGCAGCGCACCACTGAGCGGGAGGAGGGGTACGCAGTATTTT
CASSAPLSGRRGTQYF
>TRBD2|TRBJ2-1|NA|TRBV5-1
TGCGCCAGCACCAAGCGGGGGGAAACCTACAATGAGCAGTTCTTC
CASTKRGETYNEQFF
>TRBD2|TRBJ2-1|few|TRBV11-2
TGTGCCAGCAGGAGCCTCCTAGCGGGGCAGTTCTTC
CASRSLLAGQFF
>NA|TRBJ2-7|NA|TRBV6-2/TRBV6-3
TGTGCCAGCAGTTACTTGGCTTTTAGCGCAAGCTCCTACGAGCAGTACTTC
CASSYLAFSASSYEQYF
>NA|TRBJ1-4|few|TRBV7-2
TGTGCCGTCGAACAGGGTGTCGCTAATGAAAAACTGTTTTTT
CAVEQGVANEKLFF
>NA|TRBJ2-2|once|TRBV6-5
TGTGCCAGCAGTTATGGGATCACCACCGGGGAGCTGTTTTTT
CASSYGITTGELFF
>NA|TRBJ2-7|few|TRBV24-1
TGTGCCACCAGTGAATCAGGGGCCTCCTACGAGCAGTACTTC
CATSESGASYEQYF
>TRBD1|TRBJ2-7|few|TRBV11-2
TGTGCCAGCAGCACTACAGGACAGGGCCGGATTTACGAGCAGTACTTC
CASSTTGQGRIYEQYF
>NA|TRBJ2-7|many|TRBV4-3
TGCGCCAGCAGCCAAAGAGGGGGGGATCGGTACGAGCAGTACTTC
CASSQRGGDRYEQYF
>NA|TRBJ2-6|NA|TRBV27
TGTGCCAGCAGTCGGACAGCGTTGGCCAACGTCCTGACTTTC
CASSRTALANVLTF
>NA|TRBJ1-1|many|TRBV12-3/TRBV12-4
TGTGCCAGCAGTTTTCCCGGACGTGAAGCTTTCTTT
CASSFPGREAFF
>NA|TRBJ2-2|few|TRBV4-3
TGCGCCAGCAGCCAAGGCGCGGGGACCCAGGCGAACACCGGGGAGCTGTTTTTT
CASSQGAGTQANTGELFF
>NA|TRBJ2-1|NA|TRBV6-1
TGTGCCACCCCCCATAGCCCGGTCAGGTCCTACAATGAGCAGTTCTTC
CATPHSPVRSYNEQFF
>NA|TRBJ2-2|many|TRBV7-2
TGTGCCAGCAGCTTAGCTAGCGTCTTGGCCGGGGAGCTGTTTTTT
CASSLASVLAGELFF
>TRBD2|TRBJ2-7|NA|TRBV27
TGTTCCAGCAGTTCGGGGACTAGCCCAACCTACGAGCAGTACTTC
CSSSSGTSPTYEQYF
>NA|TRBJ2-7|NA|TRBV20-1
TGCAGTGCTAGACGTCCGACTAAAACGACCTACGAGCAGTACTTC
CSARRPTKTTYEQYF
>TRBD2|TRBJ2-1|NA|TRBV4-1
TGCGCCAGCAGCCAAGATGACGGGGGACCGGGAGGACGCGAGCAGTTCTTC
CASSQDDGGPGGREQFF
>NA|TRBJ1-6|few|TRBV5-1
TGCGCCAGCAGCCCGGGTCCCCCTTTCTCCTATAATTCACCCCTCCACTTT
CASSPGPPFSYNSPLHF
>NA|TRBJ2-2|NA|TRBV5-1
TGCGCCAGCGTTGCGACCGACACCGGGGAGCTGTTTTTT
CASVATDTGELFF